The 28 T cell receptor beta chains below all came from one sample that was sequenced in a study of tumor-infiltrating lymphocytes in primary liver carcinoma. Unsorted whole blood supplied the RNA, and germline DNA was extracted too. Constant-region priming of approximately 0.55 ug total RNA yielded TCR beta cDNA. Three nested multiplex PCR rounds, a slightly modified ARM-PCR, produced the libraries for TCR beta. PCR rounds one and two used TRBV1-TRBV30 forward primers with a C-beta reverse primer for around 9 cycles each. TCRdb passed the multiplex PCR reads through MiXCR, listing each CDR3 protein once. The repertoire holds around 330,000 distinct CDR3 sequences, around three fifths seen once, with over 15% in the top ten. Sequenced sample: peripheral blood. All receptors derive from a woman in her twenties or thirties with primary liver carcinoma and hepatitis B virus infection.

Details on this clonotype: Germline is not matched at one junction end, which may reflect a read error. The chain combines TRBV29-1 with TRBJ2-3; D is ambiguous. The length of the CDR3 is 15 residues. From germline, CDR1 is SQVTM and CDR2 ANQGSEA. The CDR3 nucleotides read TGCAGTGTTGTAGAAGCGCTCCCCGTATTTGATGCGCAGTATTTT. It codes for CSVVEALPVFDAQYF.

This clonotype was counted between two and nine times. J is TRBJ2-2 and V is TRBV7-8, with a possible D match to TRBD2 (6 bases). The CDR3 has 16 residues. Trimming took 5 bases from V and 4 from J, leaving 17 bases between them. Germline assignment: CDR1 SGHVS and CDR2 FQNEAQ. The CDR3 coding sequence is TGTGCCAGCAGCCTGACCGGGAGTCGAAGCACCGGGGAGCTGTTTTTT. Translation: CASSLTGSRSTGELFF.

Concerning this clonotype itself: This may stem from a read error, because a much larger clone lies one nucleotide away. This chain uses TRBV6-5 with TRBJ1-1, with a possible D match to TRBD1 (5 bases). CDR3 size: 14 residues. Deletions cut 8 bases from V and 5 bases from J, with 18 bases between. Germline V gene lookup returns CDR1 MNHEY and CDR2 SVGAGI. The CDR3 nucleotides read TGTGCCAGCGGGAATACAGGTCGGGGGACTGAAGCTTTCTTT. It yields the protein CASGNTGRGTEAFF.

This clonotype showed up just once. This may arise from a read error, as a much more abundant clone is one base away. The V call is TRBV29-1, the J call TRBJ2-7, with 8 positions matching TRBD2. The CDR3 length is 16 residues. The germline V gene encodes CDR1 SQVTM and CDR2 ANQGSEA. With 6 bases clipped from V and 3 bases from J, the junction kept 16 bases outside the gene matches. DNA of the CDR3: TGCAGCGTCATTCAGCCAGCGGGAGCGTGGGGCTACGAGCAGTACTTC. Amino acid sequence: CSVIQPAGAWGYEQYF.

Turning to this clonotype: Mismatch with germline at one junction end may stem from a read error. The V gene is TRBV6-6, the J gene TRBJ2-1; D tentatively reads TRBD1 or TRBD2 (5 bases each). The germline CDR1 and CDR2 sequences are MNHNY and SVGAGI (reference sequence). The CDR3 runs 14 residues. CDR3 DNA sequence: TGTGCCAGCAACCCTAGTGGGGGAGAGGTTGAGCAATTCTTC. It codes for CASNPSGGEVEQFF.

Comments on this clonotype: Since a much larger clone is just one base distant, this may be a read error. The gene calls are TRBV6-2 or TRBV6-3 and TRBJ2-4; unclear D gene. CDR1 is MNHEY and CDR2 is SVGEGT in the germline V gene. The CDR3 consists of 15 residues. V was shortened by 4 bases and J by 3 bases, with 13 bases between the two germline ends. This CDR3 reads CASSSPRLVKNIQYF. DNA for the CDR3: TGTGCCAGCAGTTCCCCGAGGCTAGTCAAAAACATTCAGTACTTC.

This clonotype appeared a few times. V usage is TRBV30 and J usage is TRBJ2-1; D not resolved. The germline gives CDR1 GTSNPN, CDR2 SVGIG (reference sequence). V shed 4 bases and J shed 10 bases, with 17 bases lying between them. This CDR3 is built from 13 residues. CDR3 amino acids: CAWIRTGFGEQFF. The CDR3 DNA sequence: TGTGCCTGGATTAGAACGGGCTTCGGCGAGCAGTTCTTC. Together with reference TRBV30 and TRBJ2-1, the CDR3 gives the full variable domain: SQTIHQWPATLVQPVGSPLSLECTVEGTSNPNLYWYRQAAGRGLQLLFYSVGIGQISSEVPQNLSASRPQDRQFILSSKKLLLSDSGFYLCAWIRTGFGEQFFGPGTRLTVL.

The chain employs TRBV6-5 and TRBJ2-6, with TRBD1 identical over 7 bases. With V trimmed by 7 bases and J by 1 base, 13 bases remained unmatched. Germline values: CDR1 MNHEY, CDR2 SVGAGI. This CDR3 spans 18 amino acids. CDR3 nucleotides: TGTGCCAGCATTAAAAGGGACAGCAGTCCTTCTGGGGCCAACGTCCTGACTTTC. This translates into CASIKRDSSPSGANVLTF.

Points on this clonotype: An end of the junction differs from the germline gene, which may be a read error. The chain is built from TRBV11-3 and TRBJ2-7; D is possibly TRBD1 (5 bases). The length of the CDR3 is 15 residues. From germline, CDR1 is SGHNT and CDR2 YENEEA. In DNA, the CDR3 is TGTGCCAGCGGCTTAGGCAAGGGGCTTACCTACGAGCAGTACTTC. Encoded protein: CASGLGKGLTYEQYF. Supplemented by reference TRBV11-3 and TRBJ2-7, the full variable domain reads EAGVVQSPRYKIIEKKQPVAFWCNPISGHNTLYWYLQNLGQGPELLIRYENEEAVDDSQLPKDRFSAERLKGVDSTLKIQPAELGDSAVYLCASGLGKGLTYEQYFGPGTRLTVT.

This clonotype was picked up a small number of times. The V call is TRBV7-9, the J call TRBJ2-5; 9 nucleotides agree with TRBD2. Germline assignment: CDR1 SEHNR and CDR2 FQNEAQ (reference sequence). The CDR3 length is 15 residues. J lost 5 bases, V lost 7 bases, and 11 bases had no gene match. CDR3 in amino acids: CASTMVLAGYETQYF. As DNA, the CDR3 is TGTGCCAGCACAATGGTGCTAGCGGGATATGAGACCCAGTACTTC.

This clonotype has a handful of counts. This chain links TRBV4-3 with TRBJ2-6, with a tentative D call TRBD1 (6 bases). The CDR3 is 16 amino acids. Trimming removed 2 bases from V and 17 bases from J, with 25 bases in between. Germline values: CDR1 LGHNA, CDR2 YSLEER. Written as DNA, the CDR3 is TGCGCCAGCAGCCAAACAGGGAATGCTGGGGCCAATGTCATGACTTTC. Amino acids: CASSQTGNAGANVMTF.

The chain uses TRBV5-6 and TRBJ2-7, with 7 bases aligning to TRBD1. This CDR3 region has 13 residues. J was trimmed by 1 base and V by 3 bases; bases with no gene match: 1. Germline V gene sequence: CDR1 SGHDT, CDR2 YYEEEE. CDR3 region: CASSWGQSYEQYF. The CDR3, as DNA: TGTGCCAGCAGCTGGGGACAGTCCTACGAGCAGTACTTC.

This clonotype is a singleton in its sample. At one boundary the junction diverges from the germline segment, which might be a read error. The chain has TRBV5-1 and TRBJ2-7; D is uncertain. Germline V gene data show CDR1 as SGHRS and CDR2 as YFSETQ. The CDR3 covers 14 residues. CDR3: CASNLVHSSYVQYF. CDR3 nucleotide sequence: TGCGCCAGCAACTTGGTCCATTCATCCTACGTGCAGTACTTC. Complete variable domain (other parts from reference TRBV5-1 and TRBJ2-7): KAGVTQTPRYLIKTRGQQVTLSCSPISGHRSVSWYQQTPGQGLQFLFEYFSETQRNKGNFPGRFSGRQFSNSRSEMNVSTLELGDSALYLCASNLVHSSYVQYFGPGTRLTVT.

Remarks on this clonotype: One junction end disagrees with the germline gene, perhaps due to a read error. The chain is built from TRBV11-2 and TRBJ2-1; D not certain. The germline V gene encodes CDR1 SGHAT and CDR2 FQNNGV. The CDR3 consists of 14 residues. This CDR3 is CVSTSILNCNEQFF. CDR3 in DNA: TGTGTCAGCACCTCAATATTGAATTGCAATGAGCAGTTCTTC.

The chain joins TRBV29-1 to TRBJ2-3; D perhaps matches TRBD1 (6 bases). The V and J ends lost 0 bases and 1 base respectively, with 17 bases between them. There are 17 residues in the CDR3. Germline V CDR1 and CDR2: SQVTM, ANQGSEA. CDR3 amino acids: CSVEDPAGTWGTDTQYF. The CDR3 nucleotides are TGCAGCGTTGAAGATCCGGCAGGGACATGGGGCACAGATACGCAGTATTTT.

Points on this clonotype: It may be a read error: a sequence one base away is much more abundant. The chain couples TRBV12-3 or TRBV12-4 to TRBJ2-7; D gene unclear. The V end was cut by 7 bases, the J end by 3 bases, with 13 bases between. The CDR3 has 13 residues. CDR3 in DNA: TGTGCCAGCAACCCCGGCGAGGTCTACGAGCAGTACTTC. It translates to CASNPGEVYEQYF.

The chain is built from TRBV24-1 and TRBJ2-1; D uncertain. Germline V lookup: CDR1 KGHDR, CDR2 SFDVKD. CDR3 size: 13 residues. V was shortened by 2 bases and J by 8 bases, with 9 bases between the two germline ends. Written as DNA, the CDR3 is TGTGCCACCAGTGATTCGAGTAGGTATGAGCAGTTCTTC. It translates to CATSDSSRYEQFF.

This clonotype was recorded many times. V is TRBV11-2 and J is TRBJ1-1; tentatively, D is TRBD1 (5 bases). The CDR3 extends over 14 amino acids. Germline-derived CDR1 and CDR2 are SGHAT and FQNNGV. V dropped 6 bases and J dropped 0 bases, with 11 bases sitting between them. In DNA form, the CDR3 reads TGTGCCAGCAGACTGACAGCGCTGAACACTGAAGCTTTCTTT. This translates into CASRLTALNTEAFF. Using reference TRBV11-2 and TRBJ1-1 for the parts outside the CDR3, the full variable domain is EAGVAQSPRYKIIEKRQSVAFWCNPISGHATLYWYQQILGQGPKLLIQFQNNGVVDDSQLPKDRFSAERLKGVDSTLKIQPAKLEDSAVYLCASRLTALNTEAFFGQGTRLTVV.

For this clonotype: The CDR3 does not end in the conserved phenylalanine or tryptophan, so this is likely a read error. The CDR3 sequence: CASSYSGRGITGELFY. Written as DNA, the CDR3 is TGTGCCAGCAGTTACTCGGGCAGGGGGATCACCGGGGAGCTGTTTTAT. The rearrangement joins TRBV6-2 or TRBV6-3 to TRBJ2-2, with 7 bases matching TRBD1. Germline CDR1 MNHEY, CDR2 SVGEGT. This CDR3 has 16 residues. Losses at the gene ends were 0 bases for V and 4 bases for J; bases not matched to a gene: 5.

Of note for this clonotype: This CDR3 fails to terminate in the conserved phenylalanine or tryptophan, so it likely reflects a read error. Because the CDR3's place on the DNA is in doubt, the DNA is left out and the CDR3 is given as listed by TCRdb. This chain uses TRBV11-1 with TRBJ1-1. Counting both end residues, the CDR3 totals 13 amino acids. CDR1 is SGHAT, CDR2 FQDESV, per germline (reference sequence). CDR3 region: CASSPQLSTEAVL.

This clonotype was detected only once. With a much larger clone just one base away, this may be a read error. The V and J genes are TRBV29-1 and TRBJ2-3, with 9 positions matching TRBD2. V was pared by 6 bases and J by 4 bases, with 8 bases of the junction left unmatched. From germline, CDR1 is SQVTM and CDR2 ANQGSEA. The CDR3 spans 14 residues. Here the CDR3 reads CSVALAGYADTQYF. DNA of the CDR3: TGCAGCGTCGCCCTAGCGGGGTACGCAGATACGCAGTATTTT.

Notes on this clonotype: Because the CDR3 is missing its conserved closing phenylalanine or tryptophan, this is likely a read error. The J gene is TRBJ2-7, the V gene TRBV6-5; 7 positions match TRBD1. Germline V gene data show CDR1 as MNHEY and CDR2 as SVGAGI. The CDR3 is made up of 16 amino acids. V trimming: 6 bases; J trimming: 2 bases; junction bases outside the gene matches: 13. The CDR3 reads CASRGRRTGQTYEQYI. Written as DNA, the CDR3 is TGTGCCAGCAGAGGACGAAGGACAGGACAGACCTACGAGCAGTACATC.

This clonotype is medium-sized by share. The chain is built from TRBV12-3 or TRBV12-4 and TRBJ2-1; D gene uncertain. The V end was cut by 0 bases, the J end by 7 bases, with 4 bases between. The length of the CDR3 is 12 residues. This CDR3 reads CASSLAENEQFF. CDR3 in DNA: TGTGCCAGCAGTTTAGCGGAGAATGAGCAGTTCTTC.

This clonotype was seen more than once but under ten times. At one end the junction does not follow the germline gene, possibly because of a read error. The rearrangement joins TRBV5-8 to TRBJ1-5; tentative D call: TRBD1 (5 bases). The CDR3 extends over 15 amino acids. The germline V gene has CDR1 SGHTS and CDR2 YDEGEE. The CDR3 nucleotides read TGTGCCAGCAGCATGCTTTTGGGGACCTATCAGCCCCAGCATTTC. Amino acid sequence: CASSMLLGTYQPQHF.

With regard to this clonotype: This may stem from a read error, because a much larger clone lies one nucleotide away. The gene calls are TRBV6-5 and TRBJ2-1, with 11 bases matching TRBD2. With 4 bases clipped from V and 11 bases from J, the junction kept 10 bases outside the gene matches. Germline lookup yields CDR1 MNHEY and CDR2 SVGAGI. The CDR3 has 15 residues. CDR3 nucleotides: TGTGCCAGCAGTTCCTCCGGGGCTAGCGGGAGGCAGCAGTTCTTC. It is translated as CASSSSGASGRQQFF.

This sequence joins TRBV12-3 or TRBV12-4 and TRBJ2-2; TRBD2 matches 13 bases. Trimming cost V 5 bases and J 7 bases; bases outside gene matches: 7. This CDR3 comprises 16 residues. The CDR3 nucleotides are TGTGCCAGCAGTCTCGGACTAGCGGGAGTTGGCGGGGAGCTGTTTTTT. This sequence encodes CASSLGLAGVGGELFF.

This clonotype was detected once. This may arise from a read error, as a much more abundant clone is one base away. This chain connects TRBV6-5 to TRBJ1-6; D is unclear. The V gene's germline CDR1 is MNHEY and CDR2 SVGAGI. V lost 6 bases and J 7 bases, leaving 13 bases between the germline ends. The CDR3 contains 14 residues. CDR3 loop: CASSRNDTNSPLHF. The CDR3 DNA sequence: TGTGCCAGCAGCCGAAACGACACAAATTCACCCCTCCACTTT.

CDR3 nucleotide sequence: TGCGCCAGCAGTGACGGGACAACGCAAGAGACCCAGTACTTC. This sequence encodes CASSDGTTQETQYF. The chain is built from TRBV10-1 and TRBJ2-5; weak D call: TRBD1 (6 bases). V lost 3 bases and J 2 bases, leaving 10 bases between the germline ends. From germline, CDR1 is WNHNN and CDR2 SYGVQD (reference sequence). The CDR3 is 14 residues long.